This section outlines one T cell receptor (beta chain) sequence together with its context. Its specificity is not known. This sample was included in a study of shared clonotypes between healthy human individuals. General observations from the study: Around 5% of naive CD4 clonotypes were shared across a few donors. Estimated richness was generally greater in naive than memory subsets.

Researchers ran the assay at a deep level. Replicate sorted-subset PCRs were loaded with around 220 ng DNA, about 31,000 T cell genomes. Measured with immunoSEQ multiplex PCR; TCRdb has only the in-frame clones, and not every one. There are 2,500,000 or so clones in the sample; 93% occur only once, and about 0.34% lies in the top ten. The CDR3 runs to 13 residues. The chain carries TRBV21-1 and TRBJ2-1; TRBD2 is the table's D call, not checked against the DNA. TRBV21-1 is termed a pseudogene. Sequenced material: naive CD4+ T cells from PBMCs. Subset given: CD45RA+ positively selected. This clonotype was sampled from a young man in good health. Some clones in this sample may be carry-over from other donors' samples. The CDR3 is CASSKEVSNEQFF. The DNA for the CDR3 is TGTGCCAGCAGCAAAGAAGTGAGCAATGAGCAGTTCTTC.